This T cell receptor beta chain derives from a study of radiation and T cells in renal cell carcinoma. Study details: Nephrectomy followed 15 Gy stereotactic body radiation by 4 weeks. Points from the study as a whole: In blood, top tumor clones expanded by 2 weeks, shrinking by 4.

The CDR3 extends over 19 amino acids. Germline V CDR1 and CDR2: SGHDN, FVKESK. The trim removed 0 bases at V and 3 bases at J, leaving 10 bases unmatched. As for this clone: The antigen is not known.

Time point indicated: blood 2 weeks post-SBRT. Treatment indicated: 15 Gy SBRT to primary tumor, nephrectomy 4 weeks later. Clear cell pathology was present in this patient's renal cell carcinoma. Sequencing used immunoSEQ multiplex PCR; TCRdb keeps in-frame clones, though not all of them. This repertoire shows some 120,000 clones, roughly four fifths found once; its top ten account for approximately 5%. The chain recombines TRBV14 with TRBJ2-3; 12 bases line up with TRBD2. The sequence was obtained from a man aged 50 to 59 with renal cell carcinoma. The sample was blood, taken from a patient whose treatment included radiotherapy and nephrectomy. The CDR3 region has the DNA TGTGCCAGCAGCCAAGATCTAACTAGCGGGAGGACCCTAACAGATACGCAGTATTTT. Translated, it gives CASSQDLTSGRTLTDTQYF. The whole variable domain, remainder taken from reference TRBV14 and TRBJ2-3, is EAGVTQFPSHSVIEKGQTVTLRCDPISGHDNLYWYRRVMGKEIKFLLHFVKESKQDESGMPNNRFLAERTGGTYSTLKVQPAELEDSGVYFCASSQDLTSGRTLTDTQYFGPGTRLTVL.